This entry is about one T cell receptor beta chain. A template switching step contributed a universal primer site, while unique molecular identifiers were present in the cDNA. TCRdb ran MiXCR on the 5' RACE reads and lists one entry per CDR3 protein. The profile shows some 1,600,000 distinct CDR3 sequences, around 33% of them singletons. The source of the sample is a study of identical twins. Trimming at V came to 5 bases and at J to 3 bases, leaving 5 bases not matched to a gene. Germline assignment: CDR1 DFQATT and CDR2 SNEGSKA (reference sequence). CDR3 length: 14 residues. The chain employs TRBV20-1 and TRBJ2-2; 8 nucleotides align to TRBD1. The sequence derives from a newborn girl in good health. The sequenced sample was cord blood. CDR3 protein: CSAPTGDHTGELFF. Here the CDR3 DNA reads TGCAGTGCTCCGACAGGGGATCACACCGGGGAGCTGTTTTTT.